Listed here are 8 T cell receptor beta chains from one sample, sequenced in a study of CD8+CD57+ T cells in acquired aplastic anemia. The study, taken as a whole, reports: Among patients, CD8+CD57+ cells displayed less diversity than the total CD4+ and CD8+ pools did.

No antigen has been identified for these receptors. All sequencing subjects had displayed CD8+CD57+ cell expansion on flow cytometry. Profiling of TCR beta VDJ combinations and CDR3 sequences used genomic DNA as template. TCRdb re-analysed the reads in MiXCR, keeping a single row per CDR3 protein. This sample has roughly 17,000 distinct CDR3 sequences, with 30% to 45% found just once. Sample: CD8+CD57+ T cells sorted from PBMCs. As to subset: bead-enriched CD8+CD57+ effector memory T cells from SAA patients. Receptor source: a human donor with aplastic anemia.

The V call is TRBV19, the J call TRBJ2-1; D unresolved. This CDR3 spans 15 amino acids. Trimming took off 7 bases at V and 7 bases at J, with 20 bases between the two ends. The V gene's germline CDR1 is LNHDA and CDR2 SQIVND (reference sequence). DNA for the CDR3: TGTGCCAGTACCTCCCTCGGTGATGACGTAAATGAGCAGTTCTTC. It codes for CASTSLGDDVNEQFF.

The sample holds many counts of this clonotype. The chain uses TRBV3-1 and TRBJ2-7; D might be TRBD1 or TRBD2, each matching 5 bases. CDR1 and CDR2 from the germline V gene are LGHDT and YNNKEL (reference sequence). This CDR3 spans 12 amino acids. Trimming removed 5 bases at V and 5 bases at J, with 10 bases between. The CDR3, as DNA: TGTGCCAGCAGCTTACTAGGGGACGAGCAGTACTTC. Translating gives CASSLLGDEQYF.

V is TRBV6-1 and J is TRBJ2-7; 8 bases align to TRBD1. J lost 6 bases, V lost 6 bases, and 10 bases had no gene match. There are 14 residues in the CDR3. Germline CDR1 is MNHNS and CDR2 is SASEGT. CDR3 sequence reads: CASSHRTGSIEQYF. CDR3 nucleotide sequence: TGTGCCAGCAGCCACCGGACAGGGTCTATCGAGCAGTACTTC.

The rearrangement links TRBV11-1 to TRBJ2-1; 8 nucleotides match TRBD2. With V trimmed by 5 bases and J by 4 bases, 4 bases remained unmatched. This CDR3 has 14 amino acids. CDR1 is SGHAT and CDR2 is FQDESV in the germline V gene (reference sequence). The CDR3 DNA reads as TGTGCCAGCAGCGATACTAGCGGATACAATGAGCAGTTCTTC. This codes for CASSDTSGYNEQFF. Based on the CDR3 plus reference TRBV11-1 and TRBJ2-1, the full variable domain is EAEVAQSPRYKITEKSQAVAFWCDPISGHATLYWYRQILGQGPELLVQFQDESVVDDSQLPKDRFSAERLKGVDSTLKIQPAELGDSAMYLCASSDTSGYNEQFFGPGTRLTVL.

A remark on this clonotype: The junction departs from germline at one end; a sequencing error may be responsible. The chain uses TRBV7-7 and TRBJ2-1; 8 bases fit TRBD1. Germline CDR1 reads SSHAT; CDR2 reads FNYEAQ (reference sequence). The CDR3 has 14 residues. The CDR3 here is CASSLTGGANEQFF. CDR3 sequence (DNA): TGTGCTAGCAGCTTAACAGGGGGAGCGAATGAGCAGTTCTTC.

This chain joins TRBV2 and TRBJ2-6, with D perhaps TRBD1 (6 bases). The germline V and J ends were trimmed by 10 bases and 4 bases, with 8 bases remaining between them. This CDR3 is built from 12 residues. Germline V lookup: CDR1 SNHLY, CDR2 FYNNEI. CDR3 sequence (DNA): TGTGCCACCGGGACAGGGGCCAACGTCCTGACTTTC. It yields the protein CATGTGANVLTF.

This clonotype has ten or more counts. This chain joins TRBV6-6 and TRBJ2-3; a possible D gene is TRBD2 (5 bases). Trimming pared 0 bases from V and 6 bases from J, leaving 13 bases between. The length of the CDR3 is 15 residues. The germline V gene has CDR1 MNHNY and CDR2 SVGAGI (reference sequence). The DNA for the CDR3 is TGTGCCAGCAGTTACTCGCCTTTCCCGGGGGATACGCAGTATTTT. Translating gives CASSYSPFPGDTQYF.

A few counts support this clonotype. The chain employs TRBV6-4 and TRBJ2-1; 7 bases line up with TRBD2. The V and J ends lost 6 bases and 5 bases, in that order; junction bases with no gene match: 4. The CDR3 length is 13 residues. Germline CDR1 and CDR2: MRHNA and SNTAGT. In nucleotides, the CDR3 is TGTGCCAGCAGCACTAGCGCCAACAATGAGCAGTTCTTC. Translating gives CASSTSANNEQFF.